The T cell receptor (beta chain) described here comes from a study of T-cell memory formation after mild COVID-19. Study outcomes and limitations: Clones that contracted clustered mainly in CM and EM if CD4+ and in EMRA if CD8+.

This clonotype was seen a few times. What it binds is unknown. TCRdb ran MiXCR on the 5' RACE reads and lists one entry per CDR3 protein. The profile shows approximately 260,000 distinct CDR3 sequences, about 16% of them singletons. V was clipped by 6 bases and J by 8 bases, with 11 bases between them. The CDR3 is made up of 11 amino acids. The germline V gene encodes CDR1 SGHRS and CDR2 YFSETQ. Sequenced sample: PBMCs or a T cell subset sorted from them (not recorded which). The source is a man between 18 and 35 years old who had mild COVID-19 (a few samples of this study predate the infection). Cell type and time point are not known. V is TRBV5-1 and J is TRBJ2-5; D is perhaps TRBD2 (5 bases). The CDR3 bases are TGCGCCAGCACTGATGAGGGTACCCAGTACTTC. Protein: CASTDEGTQYF.